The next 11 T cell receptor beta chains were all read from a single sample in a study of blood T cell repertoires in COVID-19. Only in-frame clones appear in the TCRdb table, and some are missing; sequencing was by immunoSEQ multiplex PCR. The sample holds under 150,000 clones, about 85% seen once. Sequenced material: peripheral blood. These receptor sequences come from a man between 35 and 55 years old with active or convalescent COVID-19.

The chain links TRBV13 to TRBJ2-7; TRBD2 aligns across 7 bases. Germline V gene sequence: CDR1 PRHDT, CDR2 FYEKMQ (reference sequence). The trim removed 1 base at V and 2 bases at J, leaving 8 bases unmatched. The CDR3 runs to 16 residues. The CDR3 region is CASSLDGGGETYEQYF. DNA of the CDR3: TGTGCCAGCAGCTTAGATGGCGGGGGTGAAACCTACGAGCAGTACTTC.

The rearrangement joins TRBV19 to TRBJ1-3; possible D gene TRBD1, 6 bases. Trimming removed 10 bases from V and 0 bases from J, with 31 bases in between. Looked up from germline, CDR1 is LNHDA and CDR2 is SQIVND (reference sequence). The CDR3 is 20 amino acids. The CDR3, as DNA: TGTGCCACTACAAGAGGGGGTGGGCGTTCGAATCCGAGCTCTGGAAACACCATATATTTT. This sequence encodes CATTRGGGRSNPSSGNTIYF.

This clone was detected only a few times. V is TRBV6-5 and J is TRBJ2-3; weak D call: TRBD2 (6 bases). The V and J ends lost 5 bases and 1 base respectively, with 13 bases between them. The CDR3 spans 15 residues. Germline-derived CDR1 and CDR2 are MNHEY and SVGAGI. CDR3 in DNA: TGTGCCAGCAGTCGACGAGCTAGCGGCACAGATACGCAGTATTTT. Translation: CASSRRASGTDTQYF.

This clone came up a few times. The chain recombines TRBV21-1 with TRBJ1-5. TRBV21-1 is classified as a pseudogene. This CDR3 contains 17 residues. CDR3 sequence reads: CASSKAVLGEANQPQHF. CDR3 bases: TGTGCCAGCAGCAAAGCCGTCCTTGGTGAGGCCAATCAGCCCCAGCATTTT.

The CDR3 is CASSLGQLQPQHF. The CDR3 DNA reads as TGTGCCAGCAGTTTGGGACAGTTGCAGCCCCAGCATTTT. J is TRBJ1-5 and V is TRBV12-3 or TRBV12-4; 7 nucleotides line up with TRBD1. The CDR3 loop spans 13 amino acids. V shed 3 bases and J 7 bases; nucleotides not matched to a gene: 3.

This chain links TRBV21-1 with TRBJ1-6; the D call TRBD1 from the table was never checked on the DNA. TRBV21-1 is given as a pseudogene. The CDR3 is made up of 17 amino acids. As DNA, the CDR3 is TGTGCCAGCAGCAGACACAGGGTCCCGGCCTATAATTCACCCCTCCACTTT. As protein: CASSRHRVPAYNSPLHF.

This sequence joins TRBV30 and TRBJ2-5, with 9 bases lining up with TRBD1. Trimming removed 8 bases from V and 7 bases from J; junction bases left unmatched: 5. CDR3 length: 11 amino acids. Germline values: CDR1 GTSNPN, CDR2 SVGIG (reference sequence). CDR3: CARRQGGTQYF. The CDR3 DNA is TGTGCCCGCCGACAGGGGGGGACCCAGTACTTC.

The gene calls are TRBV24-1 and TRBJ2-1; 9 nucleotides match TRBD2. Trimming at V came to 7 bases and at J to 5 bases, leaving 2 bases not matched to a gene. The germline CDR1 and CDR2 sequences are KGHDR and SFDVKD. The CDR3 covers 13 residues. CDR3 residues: CATRASGDNEQFF. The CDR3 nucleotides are TGTGCCACCAGAGCTAGCGGGGACAATGAGCAGTTCTTC.

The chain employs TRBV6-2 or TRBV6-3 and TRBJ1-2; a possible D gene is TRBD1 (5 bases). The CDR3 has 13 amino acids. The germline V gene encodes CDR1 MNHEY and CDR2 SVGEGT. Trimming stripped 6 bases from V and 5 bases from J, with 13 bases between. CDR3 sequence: CASSTDSRYGYTF. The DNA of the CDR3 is TGTGCCAGCAGCACCGACAGTAGATATGGCTACACCTTC.

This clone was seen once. The CDR3 protein is CATSRDKGTSGVLDTQYF. The CDR3 DNA is TGTGCCACCAGCAGAGATAAAGGGACTAGCGGGGTGTTAGATACGCAGTATTTT. The chain recombines TRBV15 with TRBJ2-3; 13 nucleotides align to TRBD2. The trim removed 0 bases at V and 5 bases at J, leaving 8 bases unmatched. CDR3 length: 18 amino acids. The V gene's germline CDR1 is LNHNV and CDR2 YYDKDF (reference sequence).

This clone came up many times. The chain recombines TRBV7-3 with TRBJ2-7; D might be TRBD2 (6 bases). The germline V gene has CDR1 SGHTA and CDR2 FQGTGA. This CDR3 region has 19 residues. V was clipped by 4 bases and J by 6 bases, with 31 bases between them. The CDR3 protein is CASSSRSIPGLMVVGEQYF. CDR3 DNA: TGTGCCAGCAGCTCCCGCTCAATTCCGGGACTCATGGTGGTTGGCGAGCAGTACTTC.